This T cell receptor beta chain was retrieved from a study of T cells after yellow fever vaccination. Study-level points and caveats: After the booster, around 95% of CD4 and just over 85% of CD8 primary-response clones were re-detected.

Each CDR3 protein is one row after TCRdb ran MiXCR on the 5' RACE reads. The sample records 340,000 or so distinct CDR3 sequences, 12% being singletons. The CDR3 extends over 15 amino acids. In germline, CDR1 is SNHLY, CDR2 FYNNEI. V lost 6 bases, J lost 6 bases, and 7 bases stayed unmatched. In this sample, this clonotype turned up a few times. Its antigen is undetermined. Material: CD4+ T cells sorted from PBMCs, obtained 15 days after the yellow fever booster vaccination. The J gene is TRBJ2-3, the V gene TRBV2; 12 positions match TRBD2. This receptor was identified in a young man who received the YFV17D yellow fever vaccine. CDR3 in amino acids: CASRALAGGYDTQYF. The CDR3 DNA sequence: TGTGCCAGCAGAGCACTAGCGGGGGGATACGATACGCAGTATTTT.